The sequence of this T cell receptor (beta chain) was determined in a study of response to subunit inactivated influenza vaccine. V gave up 6 bases and J gave up 8 bases; unmatched junction bases: 7. The CDR3 extends over 14 amino acids. Germline V gene lookup returns CDR1 ENHRY and CDR2 SYGVKD. This clonotype was counted ten times or more. Antigen: not known. Each CDR3 protein gets one entry after TCRdb re-called the RT-PCR reads with MiXCR. The table includes some 800,000 distinct CDR3 sequences, 20% to 25% detected once. Study outcomes and limitations: Few new T cells, the authors suggested, are recruited by each seasonal influenza vaccination.

This chain links TRBV10-3 with TRBJ2-1; TRBD1 agrees at 10 bases. The specimen was PBMCs from blood, collected less than 6 days after vaccination. The sequence derives from a man in his fifties who received an inactivated influenza vaccine. Here the CDR3 reads CAISADRGNDEQFF. The CDR3 DNA reads as TGTGCCATCAGCGCGGACAGGGGGAACGATGAGCAGTTCTTC.